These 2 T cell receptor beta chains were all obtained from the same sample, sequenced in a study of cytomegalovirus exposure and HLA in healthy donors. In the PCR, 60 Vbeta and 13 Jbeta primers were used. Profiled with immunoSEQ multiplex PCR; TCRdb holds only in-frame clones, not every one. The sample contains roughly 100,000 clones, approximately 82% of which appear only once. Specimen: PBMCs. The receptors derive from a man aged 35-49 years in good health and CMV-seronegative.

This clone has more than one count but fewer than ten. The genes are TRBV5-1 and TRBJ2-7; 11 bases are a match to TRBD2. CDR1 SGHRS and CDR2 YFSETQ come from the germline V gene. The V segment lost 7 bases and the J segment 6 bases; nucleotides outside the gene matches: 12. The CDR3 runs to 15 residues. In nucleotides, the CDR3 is TGCGCCAGCTCCCCGGCCGGGACTAGCGGCGGCGAGCAGTACTTC. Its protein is CASSPAGTSGGEQYF.

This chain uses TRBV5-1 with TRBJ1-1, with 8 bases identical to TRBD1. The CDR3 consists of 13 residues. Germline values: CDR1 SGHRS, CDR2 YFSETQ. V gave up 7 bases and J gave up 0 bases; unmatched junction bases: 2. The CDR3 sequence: CASGQGMNTEAFF. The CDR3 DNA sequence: TGCGCCAGCGGACAGGGAATGAACACTGAAGCTTTCTTT.